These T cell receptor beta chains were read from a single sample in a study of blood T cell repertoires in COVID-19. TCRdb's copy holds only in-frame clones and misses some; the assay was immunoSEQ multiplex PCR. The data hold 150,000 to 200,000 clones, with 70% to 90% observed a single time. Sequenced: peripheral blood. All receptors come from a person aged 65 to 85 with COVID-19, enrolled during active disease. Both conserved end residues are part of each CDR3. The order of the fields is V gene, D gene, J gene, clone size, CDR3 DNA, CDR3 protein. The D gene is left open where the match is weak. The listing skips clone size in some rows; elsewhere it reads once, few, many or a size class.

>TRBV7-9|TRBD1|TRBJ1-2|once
TGTGCCAGCAGCTTTACCCCGGGACAGGGAAATGGCTACACCTTC
CASSFTPGQGNGYTF
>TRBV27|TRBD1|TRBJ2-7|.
TGTGCCAGCAGTTTAGTAGGGACAGGGGAGGACGAGCAGTACTTC
CASSLVGTGEDEQYF
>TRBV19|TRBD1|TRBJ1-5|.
TGTGCCAGTAGTATGGCGGGACAGGGGGGCAGGAATCAGCCCCAGCATTTT
CASSMAGQGGRNQPQHF
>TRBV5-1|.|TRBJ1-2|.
TGCGCCAGCAGCTTCGAGGACAGCCTGAGTAACTATGGCTACACCTTC
CASSFEDSLSNYGYTF
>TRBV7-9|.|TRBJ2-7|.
TGTGCCAGCAGCTTTTCCACGACAACAGGGAGCTACGAGCAGTACTTC
CASSFSTTTGSYEQYF
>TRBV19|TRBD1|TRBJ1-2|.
TGTGCCAGTAGTAGCTCCCCGGGACAGGTTAACTATGGCTACACCTTC
CASSSSPGQVNYGYTF
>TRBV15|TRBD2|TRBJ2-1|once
TGTGCCACCAGCAGAGATCACGGACTAGCGGGTTACAATGAGCAGTTCTTC
CATSRDHGLAGYNEQFF
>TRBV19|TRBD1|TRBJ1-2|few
TGTGCCAGTAGTATAGGGACAGGGGGCTCAAATGGCTACACCTTC
CASSIGTGGSNGYTF
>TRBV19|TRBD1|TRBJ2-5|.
TGTGCCAGTAGTCTAGGCGGACAGGGGGAGACCCAGTACTTC
CASSLGGQGETQYF
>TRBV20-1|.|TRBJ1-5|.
TGCAGTGCTAGTCAGGCGACACGAAGCAATCAGCCCCAGCATTTT
CSASQATRSNQPQHF
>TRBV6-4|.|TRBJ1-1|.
TGTGCCAGCAGTGAACAATCTTTCGGGACTGAAGCTTTCTTT
CASSEQSFGTEAFF
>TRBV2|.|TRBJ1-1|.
TGTGCCAGCACCGGAGGAGGATACACTGAAGCTTTCTTT
CASTGGGYTEAFF
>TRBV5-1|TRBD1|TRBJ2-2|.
TGCGCCAGCAGCTTGAACGACAGGGGCCACACCGGGGAGCTGTTTTTT
CASSLNDRGHTGELFF
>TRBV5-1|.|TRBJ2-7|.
TGCGCCAGCAGCTTGGACGGTACCTACGAGCAGTACTTC
CASSLDGTYEQYF
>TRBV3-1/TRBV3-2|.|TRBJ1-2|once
TGTGCCAGCAGGGAAACATACAGCAGAACTAACTATGGCTACACCTTC
CASRETYSRTNYGYTF
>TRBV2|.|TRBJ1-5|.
TGTGCCAGCAGTGATCCAAGAGGGTCGAATCAGCCCCAGCATTTT
CASSDPRGSNQPQHF
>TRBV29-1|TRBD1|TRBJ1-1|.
TGCAGCGTTGGAGGGGGAGACAGGGGGCGATCGAACACTGAAGCTTTCTTT
CSVGGGDRGRSNTEAFF
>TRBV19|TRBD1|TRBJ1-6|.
TGTGCCAGTAACTCGGTAGCAACAGGGGGTTCACCCCTCCACTTT
CASNSVATGGSPLHF
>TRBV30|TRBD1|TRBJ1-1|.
TGTGCCTGGAGTTTACCCGAGGGGACAGCTAACACTGAAGCTTTCTTT
CAWSLPEGTANTEAFF
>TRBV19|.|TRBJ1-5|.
TGTGCCAGTAGTATAATGGCACAGTCTAGCAATCAGCCCCAGCATTTT
CASSIMAQSSNQPQHF
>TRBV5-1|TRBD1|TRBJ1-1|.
TGCGCCAGCAGCACGGGACAGGGAAGACCGAACACTGAAGCTTTCTTT
CASSTGQGRPNTEAFF
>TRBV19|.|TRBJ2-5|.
TGTGCCAGTAGTACGAACAGACAAGAGACCCAGTACTTC
CASSTNRQETQYF
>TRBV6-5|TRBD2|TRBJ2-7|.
TGTGCCAGCAACCCAAGGACTAGCGGGTCCTACGAGCAGTACTTC
CASNPRTSGSYEQYF
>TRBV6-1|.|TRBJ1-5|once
TGTGCCAGCAGTGAACTACCTCGCAATCAGCCCCAGCATTTT
CASSELPRNQPQHF
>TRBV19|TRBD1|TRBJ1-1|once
TGTGCCAGTAGTCCGCCGACAGGGCCCGCTTTCTTT
CASSPPTGPAFF
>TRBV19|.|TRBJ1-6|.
TGTGCCAGTAGTACGCGGGACCGGAGCTCCTATAATTCACCCCTCCACTTT
CASSTRDRSSYNSPLHF
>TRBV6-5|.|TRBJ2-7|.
TGTGCCAGCAGCCAGGGGAAAGCGCCGTACTTC
CASSQGKAPYF
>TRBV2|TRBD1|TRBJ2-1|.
TGTGCCAGACAGGGGTTCGATGAGCAGTTCTTC
CARQGFDEQFF
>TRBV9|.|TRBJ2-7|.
TGTGCCAGCAGCGTAGATTCGGGGGTCACTTCCCGGCAGTACTTC
CASSVDSGVTSRQYF
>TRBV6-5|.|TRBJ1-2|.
TGTGCCAGCAGTTATTCCAGGGTGAACTATGGCTACACCTTC
CASSYSRVNYGYTF
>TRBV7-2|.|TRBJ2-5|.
TGTGCCAGCAGCTTAGGTCTCGCGGGGGCGGAGACCCAGTACTTC
CASSLGLAGAETQYF
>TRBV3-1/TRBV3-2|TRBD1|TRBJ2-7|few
TGTGCCAGCAGCCGGTATCCGGGACAGTCCTACGAGCAGTACTTC
CASSRYPGQSYEQYF
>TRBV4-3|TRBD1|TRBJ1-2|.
TGCGCCAGCGGTTCCAGGGGGGAGTATGGCTACACCTTC
CASGSRGEYGYTF
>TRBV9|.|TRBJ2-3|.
TGTGCCAGCAGCACCACCGGGACTTCTATAGATACGCAGTATTTT
CASSTTGTSIDTQYF
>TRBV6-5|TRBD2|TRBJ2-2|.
TGTGCCAGCACTCAGCGGGGGGTCCGCACCGGGGAGCTGTTTTTT
CASTQRGVRTGELFF
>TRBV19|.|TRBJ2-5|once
TGTGCCAGTAGTATTTCTCTTTACAGGGACCAAGAGACCCAGTACTTC
CASSISLYRDQETQYF
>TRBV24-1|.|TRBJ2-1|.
TGTGCCACCAGTGATGACTATACCTCCTACAATGAGCAGTTCTTC
CATSDDYTSYNEQFF
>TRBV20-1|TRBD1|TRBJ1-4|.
TGCAGTGCTACTGACCCTGGACAGGGTGAAAAACTGTTTTTT
CSATDPGQGEKLFF
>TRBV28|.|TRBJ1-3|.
TGTGCCAGCAGTTTATACAGGCACACCATATATTTT
CASSLYRHTIYF
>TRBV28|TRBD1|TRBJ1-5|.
TGTGCCAGCAATGGACAGGGAAGCAATCAGCCCCAGCATTTT
CASNGQGSNQPQHF
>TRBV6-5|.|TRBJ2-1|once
TGTGCCAGCAGTAGCGGCCGGGGTTTGATCAATGAGCAGTTCTTC
CASSSGRGLINEQFF